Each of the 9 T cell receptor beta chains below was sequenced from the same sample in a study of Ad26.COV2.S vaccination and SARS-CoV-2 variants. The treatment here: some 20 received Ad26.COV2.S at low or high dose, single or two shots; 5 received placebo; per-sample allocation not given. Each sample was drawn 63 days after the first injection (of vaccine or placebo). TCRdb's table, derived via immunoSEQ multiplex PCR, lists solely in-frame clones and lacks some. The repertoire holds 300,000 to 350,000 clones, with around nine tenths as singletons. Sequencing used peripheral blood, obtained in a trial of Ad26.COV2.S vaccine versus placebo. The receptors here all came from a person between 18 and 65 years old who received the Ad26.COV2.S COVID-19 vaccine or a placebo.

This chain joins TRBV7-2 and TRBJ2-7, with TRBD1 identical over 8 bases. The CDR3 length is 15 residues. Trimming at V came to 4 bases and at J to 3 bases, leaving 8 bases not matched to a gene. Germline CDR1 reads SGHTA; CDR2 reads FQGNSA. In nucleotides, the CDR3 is TGTGCCAGCAGCTACTCCGGGACAGGAGACTACGAGCAGTACTTC. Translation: CASSYSGTGDYEQYF.

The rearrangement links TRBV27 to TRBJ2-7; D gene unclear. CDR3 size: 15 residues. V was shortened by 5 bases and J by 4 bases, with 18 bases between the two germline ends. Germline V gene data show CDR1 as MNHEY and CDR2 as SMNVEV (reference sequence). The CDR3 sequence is CASSHPNEGRYEQYF. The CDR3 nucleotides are TGTGCCAGCAGTCACCCGAATGAAGGCAGGTACGAGCAGTACTTC.

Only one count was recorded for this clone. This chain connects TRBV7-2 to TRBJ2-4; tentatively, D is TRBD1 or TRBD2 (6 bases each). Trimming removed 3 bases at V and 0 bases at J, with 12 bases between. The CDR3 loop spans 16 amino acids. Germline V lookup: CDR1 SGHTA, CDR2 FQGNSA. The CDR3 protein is CASSLGGGLAKNIQYF. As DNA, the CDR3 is TGTGCCAGCAGCTTGGGGGGCGGCCTAGCCAAAAACATTCAGTACTTC.

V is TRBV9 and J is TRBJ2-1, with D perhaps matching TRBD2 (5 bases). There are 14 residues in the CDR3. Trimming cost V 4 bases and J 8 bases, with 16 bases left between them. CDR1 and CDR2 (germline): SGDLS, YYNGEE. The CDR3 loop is CASSLGVSRDEQFF. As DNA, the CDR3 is TGTGCCAGCAGCTTGGGAGTTAGCCGGGATGAGCAGTTCTTC.

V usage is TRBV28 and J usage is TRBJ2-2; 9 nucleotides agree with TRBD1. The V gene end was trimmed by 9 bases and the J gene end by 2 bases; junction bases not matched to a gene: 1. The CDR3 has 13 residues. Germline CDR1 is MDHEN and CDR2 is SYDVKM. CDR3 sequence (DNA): TGTGCCAGTACAGGGGGCAACACCGGGGAGCTGTTTTTT. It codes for CASTGGNTGELFF.

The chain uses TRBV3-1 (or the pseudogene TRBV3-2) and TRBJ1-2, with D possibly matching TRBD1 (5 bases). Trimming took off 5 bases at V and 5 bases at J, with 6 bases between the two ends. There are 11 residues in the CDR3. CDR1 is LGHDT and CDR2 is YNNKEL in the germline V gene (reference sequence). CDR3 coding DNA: TGTGCCAGCAGCGGGGGATATGGCTACACCTTC. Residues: CASSGGYGYTF.

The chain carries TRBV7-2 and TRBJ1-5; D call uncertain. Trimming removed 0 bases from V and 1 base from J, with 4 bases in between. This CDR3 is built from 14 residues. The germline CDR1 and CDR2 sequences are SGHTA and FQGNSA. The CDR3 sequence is CASSLAVSNQPQHF. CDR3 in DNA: TGTGCCAGCAGCTTAGCGGTGAGCAATCAGCCCCAGCATTTT.

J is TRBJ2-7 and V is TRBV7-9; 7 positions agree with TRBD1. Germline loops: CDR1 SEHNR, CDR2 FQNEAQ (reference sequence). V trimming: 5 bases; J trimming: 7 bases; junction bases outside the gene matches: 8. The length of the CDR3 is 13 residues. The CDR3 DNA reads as TGTGCCAGCAGCGTCACAGGGGCAGGTGAGCAGTACTTC. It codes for CASSVTGAGEQYF. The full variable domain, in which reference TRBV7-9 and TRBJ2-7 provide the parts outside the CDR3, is DTGVSQNPRHKITKRGQNVTFRCDPISEHNRLYWYRQTLGQGPEFLTYFQNEAQLEKSRLLSDRFSAERPKGSFSTLEIQRTEQGDSAMYLCASSVTGAGEQYFGPGTRLTVT.

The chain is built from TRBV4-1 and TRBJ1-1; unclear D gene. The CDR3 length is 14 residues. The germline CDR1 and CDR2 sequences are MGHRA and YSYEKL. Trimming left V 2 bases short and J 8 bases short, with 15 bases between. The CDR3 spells CASSQFVQAAEAFF. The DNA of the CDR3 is TGCGCCAGCAGCCAATTTGTCCAGGCAGCCGAAGCTTTCTTT.